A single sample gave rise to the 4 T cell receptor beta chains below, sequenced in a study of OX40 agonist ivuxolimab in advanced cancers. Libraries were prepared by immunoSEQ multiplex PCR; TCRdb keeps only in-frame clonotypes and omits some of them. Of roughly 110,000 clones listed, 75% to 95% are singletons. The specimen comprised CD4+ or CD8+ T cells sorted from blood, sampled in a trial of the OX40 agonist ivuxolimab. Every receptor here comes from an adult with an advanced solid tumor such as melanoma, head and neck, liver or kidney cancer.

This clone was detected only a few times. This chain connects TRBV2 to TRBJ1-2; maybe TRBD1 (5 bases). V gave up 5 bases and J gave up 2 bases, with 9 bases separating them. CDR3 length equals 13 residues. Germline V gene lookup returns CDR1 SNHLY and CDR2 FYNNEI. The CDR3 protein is CASSTDKNYGYTF. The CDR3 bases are TGTGCCAGCAGTACGGACAAGAACTATGGCTACACCTTC.

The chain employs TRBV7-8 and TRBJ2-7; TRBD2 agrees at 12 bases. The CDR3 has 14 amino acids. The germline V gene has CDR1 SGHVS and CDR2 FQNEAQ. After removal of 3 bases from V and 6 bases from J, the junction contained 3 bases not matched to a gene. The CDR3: CASSLTSGSSEQYF. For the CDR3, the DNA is TGTGCCAGCAGCTTGACTAGCGGGAGTAGCGAGCAGTACTTC.

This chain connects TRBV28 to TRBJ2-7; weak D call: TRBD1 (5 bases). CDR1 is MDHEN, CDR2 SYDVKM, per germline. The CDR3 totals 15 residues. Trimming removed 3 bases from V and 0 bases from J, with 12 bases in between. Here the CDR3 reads CASSFGRAGSYEQYF. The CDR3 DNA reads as TGTGCCAGCAGTTTCGGCAGGGCCGGCTCCTACGAGCAGTACTTC.

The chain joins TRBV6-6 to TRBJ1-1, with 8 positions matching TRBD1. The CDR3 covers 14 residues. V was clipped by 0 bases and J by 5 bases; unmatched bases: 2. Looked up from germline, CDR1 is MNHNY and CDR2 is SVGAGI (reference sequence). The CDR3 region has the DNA TGTGCCAGCAGTTACTCGACAGGGGTGACTGAAGCTTTCTTT. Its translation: CASSYSTGVTEAFF.